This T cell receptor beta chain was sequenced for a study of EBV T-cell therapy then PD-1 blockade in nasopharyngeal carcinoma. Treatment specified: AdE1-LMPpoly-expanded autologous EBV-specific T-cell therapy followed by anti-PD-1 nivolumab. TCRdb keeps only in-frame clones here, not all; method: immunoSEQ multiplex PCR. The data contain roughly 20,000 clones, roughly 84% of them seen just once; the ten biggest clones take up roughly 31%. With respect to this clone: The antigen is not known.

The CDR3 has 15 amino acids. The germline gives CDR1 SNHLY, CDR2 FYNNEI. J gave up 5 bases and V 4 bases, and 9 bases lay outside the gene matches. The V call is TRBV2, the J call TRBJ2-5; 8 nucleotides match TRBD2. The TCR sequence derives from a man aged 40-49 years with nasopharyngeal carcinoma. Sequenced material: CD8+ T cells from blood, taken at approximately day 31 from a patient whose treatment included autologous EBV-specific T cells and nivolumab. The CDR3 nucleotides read TGTGCCAGCAGTGGGGTAGCGGGGCCCCGGGAGACCCAGTACTTC. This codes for CASSGVAGPRETQYF.